The next 10 T cell receptor beta chains were all read from a single sample in a study of CD8 T cells in Susac syndrome. With random hexamers, about 0.5 to 1 ug RNA was reverse transcribed. TCRdb reanalysed the immunoSEQ multiplex PCR reads using MiXCR and keeps one entry per CDR3 protein. The data show about 89,000 distinct CDR3 sequences, 85% to 95% seen once. The specimen was CD8+ T cells from PBMCs. These receptors all stem from a human donor in good health.

V gene TRBV6-5 combines with J gene TRBJ2-7, with TRBD1 identical over 8 bases. After removal of 4 bases from V and 2 bases from J, the junction contained 7 bases not matched to a gene. The length of the CDR3 is 15 residues. Germline lookup yields CDR1 MNHEY and CDR2 SVGAGI. CDR3 protein: CASSFGTGRTYEQYF. The CDR3 region has the DNA TGTGCCAGCAGTTTCGGGACAGGTCGAACCTACGAGCAGTACTTC.

This rearrangement joins TRBV4-1 to TRBJ2-1; TRBD1 aligns across 9 bases. This CDR3 spans 14 amino acids. Looked up from germline, CDR1 is MGHRA and CDR2 is YSYEKL. After removal of 3 bases from V and 6 bases from J, the junction contained 3 bases not matched to a gene. The CDR3 region is CASSHVGQGNEQFF. The CDR3 DNA sequence: TGCGCCAGCAGCCATGTGGGACAGGGCAATGAGCAGTTCTTC.

V usage is TRBV12-3 or TRBV12-4 and J usage is TRBJ1-6; D remains ambiguous. The V and J ends lost 5 bases and 12 bases respectively, with 14 bases between them. CDR3 length: 13 residues. The CDR3 spells CASSPGRLVPLHF. CDR3 nucleotide sequence: TGTGCCAGCAGTCCAGGCCGCCTGGTACCCCTCCACTTT.

V and J are TRBV7-6 and TRBJ2-1, with TRBD2 matching over 12 bases. This CDR3 is built from 16 residues. Trimming took 4 bases from V and 3 from J; bases not matched to a gene: 4. The germline gives CDR1 SGHVS, CDR2 FNYEAQ. The CDR3 bases are TGTGCCAGCAGCTGGCCTAGCGGGGGGGACTACAATGAGCAGTTCTTC. Protein: CASSWPSGGDYNEQFF.

This clonotype was detected only once. The rearrangement joins TRBV20-1 to TRBJ2-3, with 9 bases aligning to TRBD2. CDR3 size: 15 residues. Unmatched junction bases numbered 9, after V lost 6 bases and J lost 2 bases. Germline CDR1 and CDR2: DFQATT and SNEGSKA (reference sequence). The chain's CDR3 is CSAAGGEINTDTQYF. CDR3 DNA sequence: TGCAGTGCAGCGGGGGGCGAAATTAACACAGATACGCAGTATTTT.

This clonotype was detected once. V usage is TRBV6-2 or TRBV6-3 and J usage is TRBJ1-2; D ambiguous. This CDR3 is built from 10 residues. V lost 4 bases and J 5 bases, leaving 2 bases between the germline ends. The germline gives CDR1 MNHEY, CDR2 SVGEGT. The CDR3 region is CASSSYGYTF. The CDR3 DNA is TGTGCCAGCAGTTCGTATGGCTACACCTTC.

The chain joins TRBV5-1 to TRBJ2-4; D unclear. The CDR3 sequence is 14 residues long. V was cut by 2 bases and J by 7 bases, with 13 bases left in between. Germline lookup yields CDR1 SGHRS and CDR2 YFSETQ. The DNA for the CDR3 is TGCGCCAGCAGCTTTGGTTTAAAGAGGAACATTCAGTACTTC. Translated, it gives CASSFGLKRNIQYF.

The gene calls are TRBV5-5 and TRBJ1-2; D not certain. V gave up 0 bases and J gave up 2 bases, with 11 bases separating them. Germline CDR1 reads SGHKS; CDR2 reads YYEKEE (reference sequence). CDR3 length: 15 amino acids. The CDR3 DNA is TGTGCCAGCAGCTTGGATCCGGGAACAAACTATGGCTACACCTTC. It encodes CASSLDPGTNYGYTF.

The V call is TRBV29-1, the J call TRBJ1-1; perhaps TRBD1 as D (5 bases). CDR1 is SQVTM and CDR2 is ANQGSEA in the germline V gene. V lost 6 bases to trimming and J lost 5 bases, with 16 bases between them. The CDR3 loop spans 13 amino acids. CDR3 region: CSVAPGVGTEAFF. The CDR3 bases are TGCAGCGTAGCACCGGGGGTGGGAACTGAAGCTTTCTTT.

V is TRBV3-1 and J is TRBJ2-5; TRBD2 aligns across 14 bases. This CDR3 comprises 16 residues. V lost 4 bases to trimming and J lost 5 bases; unmatched junction nucleotides: 6. The germline V gene encodes CDR1 LGHDT and CDR2 YNNKEL (reference sequence). The DNA for the CDR3 is TGTGCCAGCAGCCGGGGACTAGCGGGGGAGTGGGAGACCCAGTACTTC. Protein sequence: CASSRGLAGEWETQYF.